Each of the 24 T cell receptor beta chains below was sequenced from the same sample in a study of blood T cell repertoires in COVID-19. The protocol was immunoSEQ multiplex PCR, while the TCRdb copy is restricted to in-frame clones and leaves out a portion. The sample holds roughly 77,000 clones, around three quarters seen once. Sequencing was done on a sample of peripheral blood. The receptors were gathered from an older woman with acute or convalescent COVID-19.

The chain has TRBV4-2 and TRBJ2-1, with D perhaps TRBD1 (5 bases). The V end was cut by 0 bases, the J end by 0 bases, with 15 bases between. The germline V gene has CDR1 LGHNA and CDR2 YNFKEQ. CDR3 length equals 18 residues. CDR3 nucleotide sequence: TGTGCCAGCAGCCAAGAAGGGGCGTACAGACGCTCCTACAATGAGCAGTTCTTC. This encodes CASSQEGAYRRSYNEQFF.

This clone was seen only once. The rearrangement links TRBV19 to TRBJ1-1; tentatively, D is TRBD1 (5 bases). Germline CDR1 is LNHDA and CDR2 is SQIVND (reference sequence). V dropped 0 bases and J dropped 7 bases, with 12 bases sitting between them. The CDR3 covers 14 residues. CDR3 region: CASSIDSRAFEAFF. The CDR3 coding sequence is TGTGCCAGTAGTATAGATAGCAGGGCGTTTGAAGCTTTCTTT.

V gene TRBV27 combines with J gene TRBJ2-7; 11 nucleotides align to TRBD1. This CDR3 has 14 residues. CDR1 MNHEY and CDR2 SMNVEV come from the germline V gene (reference sequence). The V segment lost 7 bases and the J segment 6 bases; nucleotides outside the gene matches: 8. CDR3 coding DNA: TGTGCCAGCACCTTTGGACAGGGGGCGGGCGAGCAGTACTTC. Its translation is CASTFGQGAGEQYF.

The V and J genes are TRBV6-5 and TRBJ1-4, with no clear D. The germline CDR1 and CDR2 sequences are MNHEY and SVGAGI. Between the trimmed V and J ends, which lost 0 bases and 5 bases, there was a span of 10 bases. The CDR3 is 15 residues long. The CDR3 loop reads CASSYSAGGNEKLFF. The CDR3 coding sequence is TGTGCCAGCAGTTACTCTGCGGGTGGGAATGAAAAACTGTTTTTT.

The V gene is TRBV7-9, the J gene TRBJ2-1; 8 bases are shared with TRBD1. There are 15 residues in the CDR3. V lost 3 bases, J lost 7 bases, and 8 bases stayed unmatched. Germline lookup yields CDR1 SEHNR and CDR2 FQNEAQ (reference sequence). Here the CDR3 DNA reads TGTGCCAGCAGCTTGAGGGACAGGACGGGGAATGAGCAGTTCTTC. This translates into CASSLRDRTGNEQFF.

This clone was picked up a small number of times. Different DNA sequences within this sample yield the same CDR3. V gene TRBV7-9 combines with J gene TRBJ1-6, with TRBD1 matching 7 bases. Germline values: CDR1 SEHNR, CDR2 FQNEAQ (reference sequence). The CDR3 runs 16 residues. V lost 1 base, J lost 3 bases, and 3 bases stayed unmatched. The CDR3 reads CASSLGQGFYNSPLHF. CDR3 sequence (DNA): TGTGCCAGCAGCTTAGGACAGGGATTCTATAATTCACCCCTCCACTTT.

The gene calls are TRBV7-9 and TRBJ1-5; D gene uncertain. Germline-derived CDR1 and CDR2 are SEHNR and FQNEAQ (reference sequence). Trimming took off 6 bases at V and 6 bases at J, with 9 bases between the two ends. The CDR3 length is 12 residues. CDR3 protein: CASSRPGQPQHF. The CDR3 DNA reads TGTGCCAGCAGTAGGCCGGGTCAGCCCCAGCATTTT.

This clone came up a few times. The V call is TRBV9, the J call TRBJ1-3, with a possible D match to TRBD1 (5 bases). V lost 4 bases, J lost 0 bases, and 8 bases lay in between. Germline CDR1 and CDR2: SGDLS and YYNGEE. CDR3 length: 14 amino acids. In DNA form, the CDR3 reads TGTGCCAGCAGCTCGGACACCTCTGGAAACACCATATATTTT. As protein: CASSSDTSGNTIYF.

The chain combines TRBV4-3 with TRBJ2-3, with TRBD2 matching 10 bases. The CDR3 is made up of 17 amino acids. With V trimmed by 0 bases and J by 0 bases, 3 bases remained unmatched. From germline, CDR1 is LGHNA and CDR2 YSLEER. CDR3 amino acids: CASSQDVAGGSTDTQYF. CDR3 DNA sequence: TGCGCCAGCAGCCAAGATGTAGCGGGGGGTAGCACAGATACGCAGTATTTT.

The chain recombines TRBV5-6 with TRBJ1-6; the match to TRBD1 covers 7 bases. The germline V gene has CDR1 SGHDT and CDR2 YYEEEE. V trimming: 2 bases; J trimming: 3 bases; junction bases outside the gene matches: 5. There are 16 residues in the CDR3. This chain's CDR3 is CASSLLGQDYNSPLHF. As DNA, the CDR3 is TGTGCCAGCAGCTTATTAGGACAGGACTATAATTCACCCCTCCACTTT.

The chain links TRBV6-6 to TRBJ2-1; a weak D match, TRBD2 (6 bases). With 2 bases removed from V and 8 bases from J, the gap between germline ends came to 10 bases. The CDR3 is 13 residues long. Germline CDR1 is MNHNY and CDR2 is SVGAGI (reference sequence). In DNA form, the CDR3 reads TGTGCCAGCAGTTACGACGGGGGAGATGAGCAGTTCTTC. Amino acids: CASSYDGGDEQFF.

This clone was detected only a few times. The chain has TRBV3-1 (or the pseudogene TRBV3-2) and TRBJ2-7, with 9 positions matching TRBD1. Germline CDR1 and CDR2: LGHDT and YNNKEL (reference sequence). The CDR3 consists of 14 residues. The V and J ends lost 1 base and 2 bases, in that order; junction bases with no gene match: 0. The CDR3: CASSQGTGAYEQYF. As DNA, the CDR3 is TGTGCCAGCAGCCAAGGGACAGGGGCCTACGAGCAGTACTTC.

The table lists this clone with a count of one. The chain has TRBV3-1 (or the pseudogene TRBV3-2) and TRBJ2-5, with 8 bases that match TRBD2. This CDR3 has 17 residues. Germline CDR1 and CDR2: LGHDT and YNNKEL (reference sequence). V lost 6 bases, J lost 5 bases, and 17 bases stayed unmatched. As DNA, the CDR3 is TGTGCCAGCAGTCGCGAAGCCGGGGGGGGAATGGATGAGACCCAGTACTTC. It codes for CASSREAGGGMDETQYF.

V and J are TRBV7-8 and TRBJ1-2; no reliable D call. The CDR3 totals 15 residues. Germline V lookup: CDR1 SGHVS, CDR2 FQNEAQ. Trimming shortened V by 1 base and J by 2 bases, and 11 bases separated the two germline ends. The CDR3 nucleotides read TGTGCCAGCAGCTTAGAGTTGGCGAGGAACTATGGCTACACCTTC. Translated, it gives CASSLELARNYGYTF.

The genes are TRBV12-3 or TRBV12-4 and TRBJ1-2; D possibly corresponds to TRBD1 (5 bases). The CDR3 extends over 13 amino acids. V lost 0 bases to trimming and J lost 6 bases, with 8 bases between them. The CDR3 spells CASSLAGAHGYTF. The CDR3 bases are TGTGCCAGCAGTTTAGCAGGGGCGCATGGCTACACCTTC.

This clone has only one observation. The chain combines TRBV2 with TRBJ1-1; D may be TRBD1 (6 bases). The CDR3 is made up of 10 amino acids. V lost 8 bases, J lost 10 bases, and 11 bases lay in between. In germline, CDR1 is SNHLY, CDR2 FYNNEI. CDR3 sequence reads: CASDRLGAFF. Here the CDR3 DNA reads TGTGCCAGCGACAGGTTAGGAGCTTTCTTT.

V is TRBV11-1 and J is TRBJ2-7; D remains ambiguous. V shed 1 base and J shed 2 bases, with 9 bases lying between them. CDR3 length: 14 amino acids. Germline V gene data show CDR1 as SGHAT and CDR2 as FQDESV (reference sequence). This chain's CDR3 is CASSLDPGPYEQYF. The CDR3, as DNA: TGTGCCAGCAGCTTAGATCCGGGTCCCTACGAGCAGTACTTC.

The chain carries TRBV7-6 and TRBJ2-7; D uncertain. The CDR3 loop spans 17 amino acids. From germline, CDR1 is SGHVS and CDR2 FNYEAQ. Trimming took off 1 base at V and 0 bases at J, with 16 bases between the two ends. CDR3 in DNA: TGTGCCAGCAGCTTAGTTCTCGCAGGCAGCAGCTCCTACGAGCAGTACTTC. This encodes CASSLVLAGSSSYEQYF.

The chain joins TRBV4-3 to TRBJ2-3, with 7 bases identical to TRBD1. The CDR3 extends over 15 amino acids. CDR1 and CDR2 from the germline V gene are LGHNA and YSLEER. Germline trimming cut 0 bases from V and 2 bases from J; bases unmatched to any gene: 2. The CDR3 spells CASSQDGTVTDTQYF. The CDR3 DNA sequence: TGCGCCAGCAGCCAAGATGGGACAGTCACAGATACGCAGTATTTT.

J is TRBJ2-4 and V is TRBV6-5, with 7 bases matching TRBD2. The V gene end was trimmed by 9 bases and the J gene end by 0 bases; junction bases not matched to a gene: 8. Germline V gene sequence: CDR1 MNHEY, CDR2 SVGAGI. The CDR3 extends over 15 amino acids. The DNA for the CDR3 is TGTGCCAGTACCTCTAGCGGAGTAGCCAAAAACATTCAGTACTTC. It translates to CASTSSGVAKNIQYF.

The chain uses TRBV9 and TRBJ1-1, with TRBD1 matching 11 bases. After removal of 4 bases from V and 4 bases from J, the junction contained 6 bases not matched to a gene. Germline values: CDR1 SGDLS, CDR2 YYNGEE. The CDR3 is 15 residues long. CDR3 in DNA: TGTGCCAGCAGCTCAGTAGGGACAGGGGGCACTGAAGCTTTCTTT. This sequence encodes CASSSVGTGGTEAFF.

The chain employs TRBV6-4 and TRBJ2-7; a possible D gene is TRBD2 (5 bases). Trimming cost V 7 bases and J 2 bases, with 9 bases left between them. CDR1 and CDR2 (germline): MRHNA, SNTAGT. This CDR3 spans 12 amino acids. The DNA for the CDR3 is TGTGCCAGCAACGGGGTTGCCTACGAGCAGTACTTC. It translates to CASNGVAYEQYF.

The rearrangement joins TRBV6-6 to TRBJ1-5, with D possibly TRBD1 on 6 matching bases. The CDR3 totals 15 residues. V lost 4 bases to trimming and J lost 3 bases, with 13 bases between them. Per germline, CDR1 MNHNY and CDR2 SVGAGI (reference sequence). CDR3 in DNA: TGTGCCAGCAGTTCCCCAAACAGGGTCAATCAGCCCCAGCATTTT. This encodes CASSSPNRVNQPQHF.

The V call is TRBV4-2, the J call TRBJ1-1; D gene uncertain. The germline V gene encodes CDR1 LGHNA and CDR2 YNFKEQ. Trimming pared 3 bases from V and 3 bases from J, leaving 17 bases between. This CDR3 comprises 16 residues. The DNA for the CDR3 is TGTGCCAGCAGCCAGCCCTGGACGGAGAGGGACACTGAAGCTTTCTTT. This translates into CASSQPWTERDTEAFF.